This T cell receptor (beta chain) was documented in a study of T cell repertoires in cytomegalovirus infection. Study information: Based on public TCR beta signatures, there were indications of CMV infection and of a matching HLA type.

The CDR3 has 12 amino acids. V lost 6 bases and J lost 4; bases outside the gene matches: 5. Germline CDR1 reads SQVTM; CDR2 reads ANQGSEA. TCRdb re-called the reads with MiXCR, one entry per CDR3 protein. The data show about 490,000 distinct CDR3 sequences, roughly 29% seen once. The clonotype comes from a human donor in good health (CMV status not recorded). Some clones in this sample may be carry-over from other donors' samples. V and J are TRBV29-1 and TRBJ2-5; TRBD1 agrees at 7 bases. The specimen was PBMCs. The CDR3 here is CSVGTALETQYF. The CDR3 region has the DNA TGCAGCGTGGGGACAGCCCTAGAGACCCAGTACTTC.